This T cell receptor (beta chain) derives from a study of T cells and copy number aberrations in small-cell lung cancer. All donors had upfront surgery without preoperative chemotherapy, radiotherapy or any immunotherapy. Comment on this clone: Its cognate antigen is unknown. The same CDR3 can be traced to other DNA sequences in this sample.

TCRdb's copy holds only in-frame clones and misses some; the assay was immunoSEQ multiplex PCR. The table includes more than 9,500 clones, about 75% detected once. Findings and caveats of the study: Findings need validation given the study's small sample size. Tumors showed lower T-cell density, richness and clonality than adjacent lung, though density did not differ significantly. Sequencing artifacts are a known risk, since all specimens were formalin-fixed paraffin-embedded.

The specimen sequenced was normal tissue next to the tumor. The TCR originated in a man aged 60 to 75 with small cell lung cancer.

The CDR3, as DNA: TGCGCCAGCAGCAGAGTGTCTAGCACCGGGGAGCTGTTTTTT. Residues: CASSRVSSTGELFF. The chain couples TRBV5-1 to TRBJ2-2; D not resolved. The germline V gene has CDR1 SGHRS and CDR2 YFSETQ. V was shortened by 4 bases and J by 4 bases, with 11 bases between the two germline ends. This CDR3 is 14 amino acids long.